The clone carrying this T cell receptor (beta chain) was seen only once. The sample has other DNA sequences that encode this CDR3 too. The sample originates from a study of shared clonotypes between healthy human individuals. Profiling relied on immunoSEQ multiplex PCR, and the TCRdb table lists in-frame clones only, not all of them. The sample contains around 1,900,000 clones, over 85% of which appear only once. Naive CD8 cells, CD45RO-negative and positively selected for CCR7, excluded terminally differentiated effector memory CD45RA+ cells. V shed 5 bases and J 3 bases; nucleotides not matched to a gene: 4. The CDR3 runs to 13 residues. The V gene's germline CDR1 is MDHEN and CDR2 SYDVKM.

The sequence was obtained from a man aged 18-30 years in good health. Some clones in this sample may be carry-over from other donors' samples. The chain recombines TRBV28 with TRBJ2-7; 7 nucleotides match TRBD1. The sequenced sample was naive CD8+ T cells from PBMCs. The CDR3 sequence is CASSDRVGYEQYF. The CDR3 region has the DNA TGTGCCAGCAGTGACAGGGTGGGCTACGAGCAGTACTTC.